Listed below are T cell receptor beta chains from one sample, sequenced in a study of beta chain features in type 1 diabetes. Profiling relied on immunoSEQ multiplex PCR, and the TCRdb table lists in-frame clones only, not all of them. Of about 140,000 clones in the sample, approximately 10% are singletons; the top ten hold 0.55% to 0.65%. The sequencing sample was made of central memory CD4+ T cells from blood. These receptors came from a woman aged 40 to 50 in good health. Both conserved end residues are part of each CDR3. The order of the fields is clone size, CDR3 length, J gene, V gene, D gene, CDR3 DNA, CDR3 protein. D genes are given only for firm matches. A clone size is listed for some rows: how often the clone was seen (once, few, many), or a class if it is expanded.

>few|14|TRBJ1-5|TRBV2|TRBD1
TGTGCCAGCAGCGGCACAGGGGGAAGTCAGCCCCAGCATTTT
CASSGTGGSQPQHF
>-|15|TRBJ1-1|TRBV15|-
TGTGCCACCAGCAGAGATCCGGGGAGTACATCTGAAGCTTTCTTT
CATSRDPGSTSEAFF
>-|15|TRBJ2-5|TRBV11-2|-
TGTGCCAGCAGCCTTAGGGAGGGGGGGGCGGAGACCCAGTACTTC
CASSLREGGAETQYF
>few|15|TRBJ2-7|TRBV2|TRBD2
TGTGCCAGCAGTTGGACTAGCGGGGGCTCCTACGAGCAGTACTTC
CASSWTSGGSYEQYF
>-|15|TRBJ2-1|TRBV6-5|TRBD1
TGTGCCAGCAGCAAAAGACAGGGGGCCTACAATGAGCAGTTCTTC
CASSKRQGAYNEQFF
>-|14|TRBJ1-1|TRBV6-1|-
TGTGCCAGCAGTGGGTATTCGGGGAACACTGAAGCTTTCTTT
CASSGYSGNTEAFF
>many|13|TRBJ2-7|TRBV11-2|-
TGTGCCAGCAGCCCCAACGGGGCGGGGGAGCAGTACTTC
CASSPNGAGEQYF
>many|13|TRBJ2-7|TRBV19|TRBD1
TGTGCCAGTAGGATCGGACAGGGAGGCGAGCAGTACTTC
CASRIGQGGEQYF
>few|13|TRBJ2-7|TRBV18|-
TGTGCCAGCTCACCCCGACAGGACGGGGAGCAGTACTTC
CASSPRQDGEQYF
>few|15|TRBJ2-1|TRBV9|TRBD2
TGTGCCAGCAGCGGCGGGGGGGCATTATTCAATGAGCAGTTCTTC
CASSGGGALFNEQFF
>few|15|TRBJ1-1|TRBV28|-
TGTGCCAGCAGTTTAACAGGCAGGGGGAACACTGAAGCTTTCTTT
CASSLTGRGNTEAFF
>-|16|TRBJ1-2|TRBV19|TRBD1
TGTGCCAGTAGCTACGGGACAGGGTTGAGGCCAGATGGCTACACCTTC
CASSYGTGLRPDGYTF
>few|14|TRBJ1-1|TRBV5-6|-
TGTGCCAGCAGAGCTAAAACAGGGTACACTGAAGCTTTCTTT
CASRAKTGYTEAFF
>once|14|TRBJ1-6|TRBV27|-
TGTGCCAGCACACCGGGAGATTATAATTCACCCCTCCACTTT
CASTPGDYNSPLHF
>-|11|TRBJ2-3|TRBV18|-
TGTGCCAGCTCACCTCCGGGGACGCAGTATTTT
CASSPPGTQYF
>few|16|TRBJ1-6|TRBV5-1|TRBD1
TGCGCCAGCAGCGGAGAACAGGGGACTGGCAATTCACCCCTCCACTTT
CASSGEQGTGNSPLHF
>few|14|TRBJ2-3|TRBV4-1|-
TGCGCCAGCAGCCAAGACCCCGGCACAGATACGCAGTATTTT
CASSQDPGTDTQYF
>many|14|TRBJ2-7|TRBV5-1|-
TGCGCCAGCAGCTTAAGCGGGACAACCTACGAGCAGTACTTC
CASSLSGTTYEQYF
>many|13|TRBJ1-1|TRBV29-1|-
TGCAGCGTTGCAAGGCAGGGAGGGACTGAAGCTTTCTTT
CSVARQGGTEAFF
>many|18|TRBJ2-1|TRBV15|TRBD1
TGTGCCACCAGCAGTCTTACCGGGGGGACAGGGTGGGTCAATGAGCAGTTCTTC
CATSSLTGGTGWVNEQFF
>few|14|TRBJ1-5|TRBV6-6|-
TGTGCCAGCGGGTCGGTGCAGGGCAATCAGCCCCAGCATTTT
CASGSVQGNQPQHF
>few|13|TRBJ2-3|TRBV6-5|-
TGTGCCACCCGGGGAGCTAGCACAGATACGCAGTATTTT
CATRGASTDTQYF
>few|13|TRBJ1-2|TRBV7-2|TRBD1
TGTGCCAGCGGGGCCGGACAGGGGGAAGGCTACACCTTC
CASGAGQGEGYTF
>few|12|TRBJ2-4|TRBV6-1|-
TGTGCCAGCACAGGGTCCCTAGACATTCAGTACTTC
CASTGSLDIQYF
>few|15|TRBJ2-3|TRBV7-2|-
TGTGCCAGCAGCTTGCGGACTATAACATCAGATACGCAGTATTTT
CASSLRTITSDTQYF
>-|16|TRBJ2-1|TRBV7-9|-
TGTGCCAGCAGCTTAGCCCAGGCCAGGTCCTACAATGAGCAGTTCTTC
CASSLAQARSYNEQFF
>few|11|TRBJ2-7|TRBV20-1|TRBD1
TGCAGTGCCGGACAGGGATACGAGCAGTACTTC
CSAGQGYEQYF
>-|18|TRBJ2-2|TRBV12-2|-
TGTGCAAGTCGCTCCTCCGGGGGTCTAGCGGGGGACACCGGGGAGCTGTTTTTT
CASRSSGGLAGDTGELFF
>-|14|TRBJ1-2|TRBV7-8|-
TGTGCCAGCAGCCCTGGTTGGACACAAGAAGGCTACACCTTC
CASSPGWTQEGYTF
>few|15|TRBJ2-3|TRBV6-6|-
TGTGCCAGCAGTTCTGGGGGGGCGGGCACAGATACGCAGTATTTT
CASSSGGAGTDTQYF
>-|15|TRBJ1-2|TRBV6-1|TRBD1
TGTGCCAGCAGAAGTGGGACAGCCTCGGGGGATGGCTACACCTTC
CASRSGTASGDGYTF
>few|14|TRBJ2-2|TRBV7-7|-
TGTGCCAGCAGCTTCTCTACGAACACCGGGGAGCTGTTTTTT
CASSFSTNTGELFF
>-|14|TRBJ1-2|TRBV19|-
TGTGCCGCCAAGATGGCAGGAACTAACTATGGCTACACCTTC
CAAKMAGTNYGYTF
>many|19|TRBJ1-4|TRBV4-3|TRBD1
TGCGCCAGCAGCCAAGAGCCGCCCGGGACAGTAGCAACTAATGAAAAACTGTTTTTT
CASSQEPPGTVATNEKLFF
>-|14|TRBJ2-3|TRBV6-5|-
TGTGCCAGCAGTTACTCAAGGGACACCCATACGCAGTATTTT
CASSYSRDTHTQYF
>few|18|TRBJ2-7|TRBV7-2|TRBD2
TGTGCCAGCAGCTTAGTGACGGCTAGCGGGGTGAAAAACTACGAGCAGTACTTC
CASSLVTASGVKNYEQYF
>many|13|TRBJ1-6|TRBV28|-
TGTGCCAGTGGGAGCTCCTATAATTCACCCCTCCACTTT
CASGSSYNSPLHF
>-|16|TRBJ1-3|TRBV18|-
TGTGCCAGCTCACCACCGACGACAGTTACTGGAAACACCATATATTTT
CASSPPTTVTGNTIYF
>few|15|TRBJ2-5|TRBV27|TRBD2
TGTGCCAGCAGCCCTTACGCCCTCGGGGAGGGGACCCAGTACTTC
CASSPYALGEGTQYF
>few|14|TRBJ1-2|TRBV19|TRBD1
TGTGCCAGTAGTATTACGGACAGGATCTATGGCTACACCTTC
CASSITDRIYGYTF
>few|13|TRBJ2-7|TRBV6-5|-
TGTGCCAGCAGCCAGGATCTTAACTACGAGCAGTACTTC
CASSQDLNYEQYF
>few|15|TRBJ1-3|TRBV7-9|TRBD1
TGTGCCAGCGGACAACAGGGGGGCTCTGGAAACACCATATATTTT
CASGQQGGSGNTIYF
>many|15|TRBJ2-3|TRBV19|-
TGTGCCAGTAGTTCCCGGACGCGGGACCCAGATACGCAGTATTTT
CASSSRTRDPDTQYF
>-|14|TRBJ1-2|TRBV7-2|-
TGTGCCAGCAGCTTAGGAGGACAGTCTTATGGCTACACCTTC
CASSLGGQSYGYTF
>-|15|TRBJ2-3|TRBV11-2|-
TGTGCCAGCACCTCACAGGGGGGGCGCACAGATACGCAGTATTTT
CASTSQGGRTDTQYF
>-|13|TRBJ1-6|TRBV4-2|-
TGTGCCAGCAGCGACATAGTGAATTCACCCCTCCACTTT
CASSDIVNSPLHF
>few|17|TRBJ2-1|TRBV5-1|TRBD2
TGCGCCAGCAGCTTGGGCCTAGCGGGGGCCTATCCCAATGAGCAGTTCTTC
CASSLGLAGAYPNEQFF
>-|17|TRBJ2-3|TRBV19|TRBD1
TGTGCCAGTAGTATGGGTGGTCGGGGACAGCCGACAGATACGCAGTATTTT
CASSMGGRGQPTDTQYF
>-|15|TRBJ1-6|TRBV7-2|-
TGTGCCAGCAGCTTAGACTGGGCGGGTTATTCACCCCTCCACTTT
CASSLDWAGYSPLHF
>few|13|TRBJ1-6|TRBV19|TRBD1
TGTGCCAGTGGGGACAGGGCAAATTCACCCCTCCACTTT
CASGDRANSPLHF